The 22 T cell receptor beta chains below all came from one sample that was sequenced in a study of T cell responses to AZD1222 COVID-19 vaccine. Assay: immunoSEQ multiplex PCR; the TCRdb copy retains only in-frame clones and omits some. This sample yields 84,000 or so clones, of which 65% to 90% are seen a single time; 6% to 9% belongs to the top ten. The sequencing used peripheral blood, collected on day 0 of AZD1222 vaccination. The origin of the receptors is an adult in good health.

This chain uses TRBV7-9 with TRBJ1-2; TRBD1 agrees at 12 bases. V shed 1 base, J shed 1 base, and the junction held 1 base outside the gene matches. There are 16 residues in the CDR3. Per the germline V gene, CDR1 is SEHNR and CDR2 is FQNEAQ (reference sequence). The CDR3 region is CASSLGDRGHNYGYTF. The CDR3, as DNA: TGTGCCAGCAGCTTAGGGGACAGGGGGCATAACTATGGCTACACCTTC.

The gene calls are TRBV28 and TRBJ2-7; TRBD1 aligns across 7 bases. The CDR3 totals 14 residues. Trimming took 3 bases from V and 5 from J; bases not matched to a gene: 7. The germline CDR1 and CDR2 sequences are MDHEN and SYDVKM. The CDR3 region is CASSLPDRDNEQYF. CDR3 DNA sequence: TGTGCCAGCAGTTTGCCCGACAGGGATAACGAGCAGTACTTC.

This chain links TRBV25-1 with TRBJ1-4; D may be TRBD1 (6 bases). Deletions cut 3 bases from V and 4 bases from J, with 21 bases between. The length of the CDR3 is 18 residues. Germline V gives CDR1 MGHDK, CDR2 SYGVNS. DNA for the CDR3: TGTGCCAGCAGTGATCCCACCTATAACGGACAGCGTAATGAAAAACTGTTTTTT. Its translation is CASSDPTYNGQRNEKLFF. The full variable domain, its missing parts supplied by reference TRBV25-1 and TRBJ1-4, is EADIYQTPRYLVIGTGKKITLECSQTMGHDKMYWYQQDPGMELHLIHYSYGVNSTEKGDLSSESTVSRIRTEHFPLTLESARPSHTSQYLCASSDPTYNGQRNEKLFFGSGTQLSVL.

This chain uses TRBV5-1 with TRBJ1-4; 8 positions match TRBD1. This CDR3 has 14 residues. The J segment lost 7 bases and the V segment lost 1 base, leaving 3 bases of the junction unmatched. The germline V gene has CDR1 SGHRS and CDR2 YFSETQ. This chain's CDR3 is CASSLTGGIEKLFF. CDR3 sequence (DNA): TGCGCCAGCAGCTTGACAGGGGGTATTGAAAAACTGTTTTTT.

V is TRBV23-1 and J is TRBJ1-5; 9 nucleotides line up with TRBD1. TRBV23-1 is labeled an ORF, and its function is uncertain. This CDR3 has 16 amino acids. With V trimmed by 3 bases and J by 8 bases, 11 bases remained unmatched. The CDR3 DNA follows: TGCGCCAGCAGTCAGCCCAGACAGGGGGACGCGAAGCCCCAGCATTTT. Translation gives CASSQPRQGDAKPQHF.

The chain couples TRBV27 to TRBJ1-1; no definite D call. The germline CDR1 and CDR2 sequences are MNHEY and SMNVEV (reference sequence). This CDR3 comprises 14 residues. With 4 bases removed from V and 0 bases from J, the gap between germline ends came to 9 bases. The CDR3 sequence: CASSSAAMNTEAFF. CDR3 coding DNA: TGTGCCAGCAGTTCAGCAGCCATGAACACTGAAGCTTTCTTT.

The chain recombines TRBV19 with TRBJ2-5, with D possibly matching TRBD1 (6 bases). The CDR3 sequence is 15 residues long. V lost 5 bases and J 1 base, leaving 14 bases between the germline ends. Germline assignment: CDR1 LNHDA and CDR2 SQIVND (reference sequence). Here the CDR3 reads CASSGVGAFQETQYF. CDR3 coding DNA: TGTGCCAGTAGTGGAGTGGGGGCCTTCCAAGAGACCCAGTACTTC.

The rearrangement uses TRBV28 and TRBJ2-7; 10 bases are shared with TRBD2. This CDR3 contains 18 residues. CDR1 is MDHEN and CDR2 is SYDVKM in the germline V gene. The junction had 21 bases not matched to a gene; V was cut back by 6 bases and J by 7 bases. The CDR3 region has the DNA TGTGCCAGCAGCGGAACAGGGGTTGCTAGCGGGAGAGCGGGGGAGCAGTACTTC. Protein sequence: CASSGTGVASGRAGEQYF.

The V gene is TRBV27, the J gene TRBJ1-2, with D tentatively TRBD1 (5 bases). CDR1 and CDR2 (germline): MNHEY, SMNVEV (reference sequence). The length of the CDR3 is 16 residues. Trimming removed 3 bases at V and 7 bases at J, with 21 bases between. In nucleotides, the CDR3 is TGTGCCAGCAGTTTTCTCACCGACAGCCAAAGTCGTGGCTACACCTTC. Its translation: CASSFLTDSQSRGYTF.

The chain couples TRBV12-3 or TRBV12-4 to TRBJ1-1; D uncertain. Trimming left V 3 bases short and J 7 bases short, with 9 bases between. This CDR3 is built from 12 residues. The CDR3 nucleotides read TGTGCCAGCAGTTTTACGCTTGGTGAAGCTTTCTTT. Its translation is CASSFTLGEAFF.

This clone appeared once. CDR3 DNA sequence: TGTGCCAGCAGCTTGGACGTCCATGAGCAGTTCTTC. This encodes CASSLDVHEQFF. The V and J genes are TRBV7-9 and TRBJ2-1; D is ambiguous. Germline CDR1 reads SEHNR; CDR2 reads FQNEAQ (reference sequence). Trimming stripped 3 bases from V and 8 bases from J, with 8 bases between. CDR3 length: 12 residues.

The rearrangement joins TRBV7-8 to TRBJ1-2; no clear D. The germline V and J ends were trimmed by 1 base and 6 bases, with 15 bases remaining between them. The CDR3 is 15 amino acids. Germline V gene sequence: CDR1 SGHVS, CDR2 FQNEAQ. The CDR3 DNA follows: TGTGCCAGCAGCTTAGTCCCAGGCGGAATACATGGCTACACCTTC. Protein sequence: CASSLVPGGIHGYTF. Drawing the rest from reference TRBV7-8 and TRBJ1-2, the complete variable domain is GAGVSQSPRYKVAKRGQDVALRCDPISGHVSLFWYQQALGQGPEFLTYFQNEAQLDKSGLPSDRFFAERPEGSVSTLKIQRTQQEDSAVYLCASSLVPGGIHGYTFGSGTRLTVV.

This sequence joins TRBV30 and TRBJ2-1; D not resolved. Trimming took off 4 bases at V and 1 base at J, with 17 bases between the two ends. Looked up from germline, CDR1 is GTSNPN and CDR2 is SVGIG (reference sequence). The CDR3 totals 16 residues. Here the CDR3 DNA reads TGTGCCTGGAATTGGGCCCTCTCTGGGTCCTACAATGAGCAGTTCTTC. Encoded protein: CAWNWALSGSYNEQFF.

This chain links TRBV5-4 with TRBJ1-2, with D maybe TRBD1 (6 bases). The CDR3 has 14 amino acids. CDR1 is SGHNT, CDR2 YYREEE, per germline (reference sequence). Trimming shortened V by 4 bases and J by 1 base, and 11 bases separated the two germline ends. The DNA of the CDR3 is TGTGCCAGCAGCCTGGGGGGCAGTAACTATGGCTACACCTTC. Residues: CASSLGGSNYGYTF. Looking up the rest from reference TRBV5-4 and TRBJ1-2 gives the full variable domain: ETGVTQSPTHLIKTRGQQVTLRCSSQSGHNTVSWYQQALGQGPQFIFQYYREEENGRGNFPPRFSGLQFPNYSSELNVNALELDDSALYLCASSLGGSNYGYTFGSGTRLTVV.

This chain uses TRBV7-9 with TRBJ2-7; the match to TRBD1 covers 7 bases. V shed 2 bases and J 7 bases; nucleotides not matched to a gene: 8. The CDR3 is 14 amino acids. Germline-derived CDR1 and CDR2 are SEHNR and FQNEAQ (reference sequence). The CDR3 coding sequence is TGTGCCAGCAGCTTACAGACAGGGATGGGAGAGCAGTACTTC. This gives the protein CASSLQTGMGEQYF.

This clone was counted once. The chain is built from TRBV9 and TRBJ2-2, with TRBD2 matching 7 bases. Germline V gene data show CDR1 as SGDLS and CDR2 as YYNGEE. J was trimmed by 2 bases and V by 0 bases; bases with no gene match: 10. This CDR3 is 18 amino acids long. The CDR3 coding sequence is TGTGCCAGCAGCGTAGTACCTCCGGGGACTACCAACACCGGGGAGCTGTTTTTT. Amino acids: CASSVVPPGTTNTGELFF.

This CDR3 is CASSPPSQGVGYTF. The CDR3 DNA sequence: TGTGCCAGCTCACCACCATCCCAGGGAGTTGGCTACACCTTC. The J gene is TRBJ1-2, the V gene TRBV18; D is perhaps TRBD1 (5 bases). V lost 0 bases and J 7 bases, leaving 12 bases between the germline ends. The CDR3 extends over 14 amino acids. CDR1 and CDR2 (germline): KGHSH, LQKENI.

CDR3 in amino acids: CASSFPGTSGTDTQYF. The CDR3 nucleotides read TGTGCCAGCAGTTTCCCAGGGACTAGCGGGACAGATACGCAGTATTTT. The rearrangement joins TRBV28 to TRBJ2-3; 12 positions agree with TRBD2. CDR1 is MDHEN, CDR2 SYDVKM, per germline. J gave up 3 bases and V 3 bases, and 4 bases lay outside the gene matches. CDR3 size: 16 residues.

V gene TRBV9 combines with J gene TRBJ2-7; 11 nucleotides line up with TRBD1. The ends lost 2 bases at V and 5 bases at J; junction bases unmatched: 6. Germline-derived CDR1 and CDR2 are SGDLS and YYNGEE. The CDR3 extends over 15 amino acids. As DNA, the CDR3 is TGTGCCAGCAGCGTCGGGACAGGGGGAGTTCACGAGCAGTACTTC. The encoded protein is CASSVGTGGVHEQYF.

The chain combines TRBV27 with TRBJ1-5; D is uncertain. There are 12 residues in the CDR3. CDR1 and CDR2 (germline): MNHEY, SMNVEV (reference sequence). With 6 bases removed from V and 3 bases from J, the gap between germline ends came to 6 bases. Here the CDR3 reads CASSSPNQPQHF. CDR3 nucleotides: TGTGCCAGCAGCAGCCCCAATCAGCCCCAGCATTTT.

The V gene is TRBV7-2, the J gene TRBJ2-2, with a tentative D call TRBD2 (5 bases). Germline V gives CDR1 SGHTA, CDR2 FQGNSA. Trimming took 3 bases from V and 9 from J, leaving 14 bases between them. The CDR3 is 14 residues long. The CDR3 coding sequence is TGTGCCAGCAGCTTTGGCGGGCCGAGTCGGGAGCTGTTTTTT. Translating gives CASSFGGPSRELFF.

The chain recombines TRBV7-3 with TRBJ1-6; 10 nucleotides agree with TRBD1. This CDR3 comprises 18 residues. Germline V gene sequence: CDR1 SGHTA, CDR2 FQGTGA. V shed 6 bases, J shed 2 bases, and the junction held 10 bases outside the gene matches. This CDR3 is CASRTEGTGVPYNSPLHF. CDR3 DNA: TGTGCCAGCAGGACCGAGGGGACAGGGGTCCCCTATAATTCACCCCTCCACTTT.